These 30 T cell receptor beta chains share one sample of origin, sequenced in a study of shared clonotypes between healthy human individuals. Clones were read by immunoSEQ multiplex PCR, and TCRdb kept only the in-frame ones, dropping some. Of 2,500,000 or so clones listed, about 92% are singletons. Material for sequencing was naive CD4+ T cells sorted from blood. Subset specified: CD45RA+ positively selected. The receptors were sampled from a man aged 18 to 29 in good health.

This clone came up once. This chain joins TRBV6-5 and TRBJ2-5, with 16 bases fitting TRBD2. CDR1 is MNHEY, CDR2 SVGAGI, per germline. V lost 4 bases and J lost 5; bases outside the gene matches: 4. This CDR3 is built from 16 residues. The CDR3 region has the DNA TGTGCCAGCAGTTCGGGACTAGCGGGAGGGGGGGAGACCCAGTACTTC. Translated, it gives CASSSGLAGGGETQYF.

The chain is built from TRBV30 and TRBJ2-5; D gene uncertain. CDR3 size: 11 residues. Trimming stripped 4 bases from V and 5 bases from J, with 8 bases between. Germline V gene sequence: CDR1 GTSNPN, CDR2 SVGIG (reference sequence). CDR3 DNA: TGTGCCTGGACCACCGATGAGACCCAGTACTTC. This gives the protein CAWTTDETQYF.

The rearrangement uses TRBV5-1 and TRBJ1-2; D is possibly TRBD1 (6 bases). The CDR3 is 14 amino acids. V was cut by 4 bases and J by 8 bases, with 18 bases left in between. CDR1 SGHRS and CDR2 YFSETQ come from the germline V gene. DNA of the CDR3: TGCGCCAGCAGCGTAGGGACAACAATGTGGGGCTACACCTTC. Translation gives CASSVGTTMWGYTF.

The chain recombines TRBV7-2 with TRBJ2-7; TRBD2 agrees at 7 bases. Germline V gene data show CDR1 as SGHTA and CDR2 as FQGNSA. V was pared by 1 base and J by 4 bases, with 13 bases of the junction left unmatched. The CDR3 sequence is 17 residues long. In nucleotides, the CDR3 is TGTGCCAGCAGCTTAGGGGCCAGCGGGATAGTCGAGTACGAGCAGTACTTC. Translated, it gives CASSLGASGIVEYEQYF.

The rearrangement uses TRBV5-4 and TRBJ2-5, with 13 bases identical to TRBD2. The V and J ends lost 3 bases and 4 bases, in that order; junction bases with no gene match: 6. Germline V gives CDR1 SGHNT, CDR2 YYREEE (reference sequence). This CDR3 comprises 16 residues. CDR3 residues: CASSYGTSGVGETQYF. DNA for the CDR3: TGTGCCAGCAGCTATGGGACTAGCGGGGTCGGAGAGACCCAGTACTTC.

J is TRBJ1-5 and V is TRBV7-8, with a tentative D call TRBD1 (5 bases). V was cut by 0 bases and J by 6 bases, with 12 bases left in between. Per germline, CDR1 SGHVS and CDR2 FQNEAQ. CDR3 length: 15 amino acids. The CDR3 DNA is TGTGCCAGCAGCTTAGCGCAGGGCTCAATTCAGCCCCAGCATTTT. Translating it yields CASSLAQGSIQPQHF. Drawing the rest from reference TRBV7-8 and TRBJ1-5, the complete variable domain is GAGVSQSPRYKVAKRGQDVALRCDPISGHVSLFWYQQALGQGPEFLTYFQNEAQLDKSGLPSDRFFAERPEGSVSTLKIQRTQQEDSAVYLCASSLAQGSIQPQHFGDGTRLSIL.

This clone was picked up one time. The chain is built from TRBV2 and TRBJ1-2; D is unresolved. Germline-derived CDR1 and CDR2 are SNHLY and FYNNEI. V lost 5 bases and J lost 7, with 20 bases in between. The CDR3 has 15 amino acids. DNA of the CDR3: TGTGCCAGCAGTCAAGAGGACGTTGGACGGGCTGGCTACACCTTC. Translating gives CASSQEDVGRAGYTF. The full variable domain, rest sourced from reference TRBV2 and TRBJ1-2, is EPEVTQTPSHQVTQMGQEVILRCVPISNHLYFYWYRQILGQKVEFLVSFYNNEISEKSEIFDDQFSVERPDGSNFTLKIRSTKLEDSAMYFCASSQEDVGRAGYTFGSGTRLTVV.

This chain connects TRBV21-1 to TRBJ1-2. TRBV21-1 is designated a pseudogene. The CDR3 sequence is 18 residues long. This CDR3 is CASSTNRGSYAPNYGYTF. CDR3 coding DNA: TGTGCCAGCAGCACTAACCGAGGGAGTTACGCTCCTAACTATGGCTACACCTTC.

The genes are TRBV30 and TRBJ2-1, with unresolved D. V was pared by 2 bases and J by 8 bases, with 13 bases between. The CDR3 totals 13 residues. CDR1 and CDR2 (germline): GTSNPN, SVGIG (reference sequence). The CDR3 loop reads CAWSFQRSDEQFF. The DNA for the CDR3 is TGTGCCTGGAGTTTCCAGAGGAGCGATGAGCAGTTCTTC.

About this clone itself: The same CDR3 arises from other DNA sequences in this sample as well. The V gene is TRBV5-1, the J gene TRBJ2-2; tentatively, D is TRBD2 (5 bases). Trimming shortened V by 1 base and J by 1 base, and 8 bases separated the two germline ends. Germline CDR1 SGHRS, CDR2 YFSETQ. The CDR3 extends over 15 amino acids. In DNA, the CDR3 is TGCGCCAGCAGCTTGCCCGGAGGGAACACCGGGGAGCTGTTTTTT. Amino acids: CASSLPGGNTGELFF.

Concerning this clone itself: The sample contains more than one DNA sequence encoding this CDR3. The chain recombines TRBV6-6 with TRBJ1-6; 8 positions match TRBD1. The CDR3 is made up of 15 amino acids. The ends lost 2 bases at V and 7 bases at J; junction bases unmatched: 4. CDR1 and CDR2 from the germline V gene are MNHNY and SVGAGI (reference sequence). The CDR3 DNA reads TGTGCCAGCAGTTACGGACAGGGAAACAATTCACCCCTCCACTTT. Amino acid sequence: CASSYGQGNNSPLHF.

The V gene is TRBV4-2, the J gene TRBJ1-4; D remains unclear. Germline V CDR1 and CDR2: LGHNA, YNFKEQ. V was shortened by 0 bases and J by 8 bases, with 19 bases between the two germline ends. CDR3 length equals 17 residues. The CDR3 region has the DNA TGTGCCAGCAGCCAAGATCTCGGTCCGGAGGGTCGGGAAAAACTGTTTTTT. This codes for CASSQDLGPEGREKLFF.

Details on this clone: The sample has other DNA sequences that encode this CDR3 too. The chain combines TRBV7-2 with TRBJ2-2; D remains unclear. The CDR3 extends over 13 amino acids. The V and J ends lost 4 bases and 5 bases respectively, with 8 bases between them. In germline, CDR1 is SGHTA, CDR2 FQGNSA. The CDR3 sequence is CASSSQGTGELFF. DNA of the CDR3: TGTGCCAGCAGCTCCCAAGGAACCGGGGAGCTGTTTTTT.

About this clone: Other DNA sequences in this specimen translate into the identical CDR3. The V call is TRBV19, the J call TRBJ1-1, with unresolved D. Per the germline V gene, CDR1 is LNHDA and CDR2 is SQIVND (reference sequence). Trimming shortened V by 3 bases and J by 2 bases, and 10 bases separated the two germline ends. CDR3 length: 14 residues. The CDR3 DNA follows: TGTGCCAGTAGTATCGTTTCGGGCAACACTGAAGCTTTCTTT. As protein: CASSIVSGNTEAFF.

This clone came up once. V and J are TRBV5-4 and TRBJ2-7, with 7 bases that match TRBD1. CDR1 is SGHNT and CDR2 is YYREEE in the germline V gene (reference sequence). The CDR3 consists of 15 residues. V shed 4 bases, J shed 1 base, and the junction held 8 bases outside the gene matches. CDR3 residues: CASSRTGQASYEQYF. The CDR3 nucleotides are TGTGCCAGCAGCCGGACAGGTCAAGCTTCCTACGAGCAGTACTTC.

The chain joins TRBV29-1 to TRBJ2-1; 7 nucleotides line up with TRBD2. The CDR3 is 16 amino acids. Germline V gene lookup returns CDR1 SQVTM and CDR2 ANQGSEA. J lost 4 bases, V lost 4 bases, and 13 bases had no gene match. The CDR3 DNA follows: TGCAGCGTTGGACGCCCCGGGACTACACGATACAATGAGCAGTTCTTC. The encoded protein is CSVGRPGTTRYNEQFF.

Comments on this clone: Other DNA sequences in this specimen translate into the identical CDR3. The chain combines TRBV5-6 with TRBJ2-3; D ambiguous. The V end lost 2 bases, the J end lost 6 bases, and 4 bases lay between the germline ends. Germline V gene lookup returns CDR1 SGHDT and CDR2 YYEEEE. This CDR3 has 11 residues. CDR3 DNA sequence: TGTGCCAGCAGCTTCCAGGATACGCAGTATTTT. Residues: CASSFQDTQYF.

The rearrangement links TRBV11-3 to TRBJ2-2, with 8 bases lining up with TRBD1. This CDR3 spans 15 amino acids. Germline CDR1 is SGHNT and CDR2 is YENEEA. The V gene end was trimmed by 5 bases and the J gene end by 7 bases; junction bases not matched to a gene: 9. This CDR3 is CASSRRGQGGGELFF. The CDR3 nucleotides read TGTGCCAGCAGCCGACGTGGACAGGGCGGCGGGGAGCTGTTTTTT.

The rearrangement uses TRBV5-1 and TRBJ2-1, with 9 bases that match TRBD2. Germline V CDR1 and CDR2: SGHRS, YFSETQ. V lost 5 bases to trimming and J lost 9 bases; unmatched junction nucleotides: 9. The CDR3 spans 14 residues. The CDR3 nucleotides are TGCGCCAGCAGGCCCGGGCGGGAGGGCGGTGAGCAGTTCTTC. It yields the protein CASRPGREGGEQFF.

The rearrangement links TRBV5-1 to TRBJ2-4; no reliable D call. The germline V gene encodes CDR1 SGHRS and CDR2 YFSETQ. V shed 4 bases and J shed 8 bases, with 16 bases lying between them. The CDR3 contains 14 residues. The CDR3 protein is CASSPPQAGDIQYF. The CDR3 bases are TGCGCCAGCAGCCCTCCCCAGGCTGGCGACATTCAGTACTTC.

The rearrangement joins TRBV6-5 to TRBJ2-5; a possible D gene is TRBD2 (5 bases). V was cut by 7 bases and J by 5 bases, with 8 bases left in between. CDR3 length: 11 amino acids. Germline V CDR1 and CDR2: MNHEY, SVGAGI. The DNA of the CDR3 is TGTGCCAGCAACGGGATGGAGACCCAGTACTTC. This codes for CASNGMETQYF.

V usage is TRBV2 and J usage is TRBJ2-2, with no clear D. Germline CDR1 reads SNHLY; CDR2 reads FYNNEI. This CDR3 region has 14 residues. Trimming took off 6 bases at V and 5 bases at J, with 13 bases between the two ends. Here the CDR3 DNA reads TGTGCCAGCAGCCGAACGACTCATACCGGGGAGCTGTTTTTT. Translation gives CASSRTTHTGELFF.

The chain carries TRBV7-9 and TRBJ1-2, with 8 positions matching TRBD1. The CDR3 runs 15 residues. Germline V lookup: CDR1 SEHNR, CDR2 FQNEAQ (reference sequence). V gave up 4 bases and J gave up 5 bases; unmatched junction bases: 9. The CDR3 region has the DNA TGTGCCAGCAGCTCGGGATCGACAGGGGAATATGGCTACACCTTC. Translation gives CASSSGSTGEYGYTF.

This clone was picked up a small number of times. This rearrangement joins TRBV7-9 to TRBJ1-2; D is possibly TRBD1 (5 bases). CDR3 length: 12 amino acids. Germline V gives CDR1 SEHNR, CDR2 FQNEAQ (reference sequence). V was trimmed by 2 bases and J by 6 bases, leaving 7 bases between them. The CDR3 DNA is TGTGCCAGCAGCTTACAGGGCGATGGCTACACCTTC. Translating it yields CASSLQGDGYTF.

This clone came up once. CDR3 bases: TGTGCCAGCAGCACCCTCGGGAAACAAGAGACCCAGTACTTC. Translation gives CASSTLGKQETQYF. V usage is TRBV11-2 and J usage is TRBJ2-5, with D maybe TRBD2 (5 bases). The germline V and J ends were trimmed by 5 bases and 2 bases, with 12 bases remaining between them. This CDR3 is 14 amino acids long. From germline, CDR1 is SGHAT and CDR2 FQNNGV.

The chain is built from TRBV10-3 and TRBJ2-7, with 10 bases matching TRBD1. The CDR3 loop spans 15 amino acids. With 6 bases clipped from V and 2 bases from J, the junction kept 7 bases outside the gene matches. Germline assignment: CDR1 ENHRY and CDR2 SYGVKD. CDR3 in DNA: TGTGCCATCAGGATACCGGGACAGGGGCCCTACGAGCAGTACTTC. Translation: CAIRIPGQGPYEQYF.

The sample holds one count of this clone. The rearrangement joins TRBV10-3 to TRBJ2-1, with 8 bases lining up with TRBD1. Germline V gene lookup returns CDR1 ENHRY and CDR2 SYGVKD. With 10 bases clipped from V and 0 bases from J, the junction kept 11 bases outside the gene matches. The CDR3 sequence is 16 residues long. The CDR3 here is CATLTRGPGSYNEQFF. For the CDR3, the DNA is TGTGCCACCCTAACCAGGGGGCCGGGCTCCTACAATGAGCAGTTCTTC.

Turning to this clone: Other DNA sequences in the sample encode the same CDR3. The chain uses TRBV19 and TRBJ2-2; TRBD1 might be the D (6 bases). The CDR3 is 14 residues long. Germline V gene sequence: CDR1 LNHDA, CDR2 SQIVND (reference sequence). The V gene lost 4 bases and the J gene lost 3 bases, with 9 bases spanning the gap. CDR3 DNA sequence: TGTGCCAGTAGTAGTCCAGGGGACACCGGGGAGCTGTTTTTT. Translated, it gives CASSSPGDTGELFF.

The chain has TRBV30 and TRBJ1-2; D uncertain. Germline values: CDR1 GTSNPN, CDR2 SVGIG (reference sequence). The CDR3 loop spans 11 amino acids. The V end lost 3 bases, the J end lost 8 bases, and 10 bases lay between the germline ends. The CDR3 DNA is TGTGCCTGGAGAGGAGCCGGAGGCTACACCTTC. This translates into CAWRGAGGYTF.

The chain couples TRBV6-5 to TRBJ1-2; D gene uncertain. The V and J ends lost 6 bases and 0 bases respectively, with 14 bases between them. The CDR3 sequence is 15 residues long. Germline V gene data show CDR1 as MNHEY and CDR2 as SVGAGI. The CDR3 spells CASRSRHLTNYGYTF. CDR3 nucleotide sequence: TGTGCCAGCAGATCCCGACACCTTACTAACTATGGCTACACCTTC.